This T cell receptor beta chain was documented in a study of beta chain features in type 1 diabetes. The isolated RNA, all of it, was reverse transcribed, so expressed TCRB transcripts were what got sequenced. Produced via immunoSEQ multiplex PCR; TCRdb's table is partial and in-frame only. The repertoire holds under 850,000 clones, 13% seen once, with around 0.022% in the top ten. The CDR3 sequence is 16 residues long. Trimming stripped 5 bases from V and 5 bases from J, with 16 bases between. CDR1 is SGHTA and CDR2 is FQGTGA in the germline V gene. Notes on the study in general: Moderately but significantly shorter TCRB CDR3s were found in Type 1 diabetes patients in all four CD4+ subsets.

A note on this clone: Its antigen is not known.

Material for sequencing was naive CD4+ T cells from blood. J is TRBJ1-6 and V is TRBV7-3, with TRBD1 as a possible D gene (6 bases). The TCR was taken from a man between 18 and 35 years old with type 1 diabetes. CDR3 DNA: TGTGCCAGCAGCGCCACAAAGGACAGAGATAATTCACCCCTCCACTTT. Protein sequence: CASSATKDRDNSPLHF.